Reported below is one TCR beta chain. Its antigen is as yet unknown. V lost 0 bases and J 5 bases, leaving 13 bases between the germline ends. CDR1 and CDR2 (germline): LNHNV, YYDKDF (reference sequence). This CDR3 spans 16 amino acids. The data originate from a study of brain T cells in children with intractable seizures. The protocol was immunoSEQ multiplex PCR, while the TCRdb copy is restricted to in-frame clones and leaves out a portion. The sample holds around 340,000 clones, over 90% seen once. General study points: Patients' HCMV serostatus was unknown; virus specificity rests on CDR3 similarity alone.

Time point meaning: blood from clinic visit 5 months post-surgery; TSC patient then seizure free. Only cases whose brain tissue showed the highest T cell transcript signatures were sequenced. The sequenced sample was peripheral blood, obtained about 5 months after surgery. The rearrangement joins TRBV15 to TRBJ2-2, with a tentative D call TRBD1 (6 bases). The sequence was obtained from a boy less than two years old with tuberous sclerosis and intractable seizures. CDR3 DNA sequence: TGTGCCACCAGCAGAGATGGGGCAGGGGAAACCGGGGAGCTGTTTTTT. As protein: CATSRDGAGETGELFF. The full variable domain, in which reference TRBV15 and TRBJ2-2 provide the parts outside the CDR3, is DAMVIQNPRYQVTQFGKPVTLSCSQTLNHNVMYWYQQKSSQAPKLLFHYYDKDFNNEADTPDNFQSRRPNTSFCFLDIRSPGLGDTAMYLCATSRDGAGETGELFFGEGSRLTVL.